Shown below are 27 T cell receptor beta chains from a single sample sequenced in a study of Graves' ophthalmopathy and Graves' hyperthyroidism. Transcripts of RNA were the source for amplifying TCR beta CDR3 regions. HTBI-primed RT-PCR formed the first round, and a multiplex PCR formed the second. TCRdb re-called the multiplex PCR reads through MiXCR, storing one row per CDR3 protein. The top ten clones hold over 2.5% of a sample with about 700,000 distinct CDR3 sequences, roughly 39% of them seen once. The specimen sequenced was peripheral blood. These receptors came from an adult man with Graves' ophthalmopathy.

CDR3 in DNA: TGTGCCAGCAGCCCTACACTAGCGGGAGGCGGCAATGAGCAGTTCTTC. Translation: CASSPTLAGGGNEQFF. The genes are TRBV25-1 and TRBJ2-1; TRBD2 matches 12 bases. Trimming at V came to 6 bases and at J to 6 bases, leaving 9 bases not matched to a gene. This CDR3 has 16 amino acids. Germline CDR1 is MGHDK and CDR2 is SYGVNS.

The gene calls are TRBV11-2 and TRBJ2-7; D not resolved. This CDR3 is built from 13 residues. CDR1 is SGHAT and CDR2 is FQNNGV in the germline V gene. With 0 bases removed from V and 3 bases from J, the gap between germline ends came to 6 bases. The CDR3 bases are TGTGCCAGCAGCTTAGATTCCTACTACGAGCAGTACTTC. Translating gives CASSLDSYYEQYF.

In its sample, this clonotype was seen many times. This rearrangement joins TRBV11-2 to TRBJ2-7; perhaps TRBD1 as D (6 bases). Trimming pared 2 bases from V and 5 bases from J, leaving 10 bases between. This CDR3 has 13 residues. Germline CDR1 reads SGHAT; CDR2 reads FQNNGV. The CDR3 coding sequence is TGTGCCAGCAGCTTAACTACAGGGCACGAGCAGTACTTC. Protein: CASSLTTGHEQYF.

The chain recombines TRBV20-1 with TRBJ2-5, with TRBD2 matching over 9 bases. CDR3 length equals 16 residues. Germline lookup yields CDR1 DFQATT and CDR2 SNEGSKA (reference sequence). J gave up 5 bases and V 4 bases, and 14 bases lay outside the gene matches. This CDR3 reads CSANGLAGPPAETQYF. DNA of the CDR3: TGCAGTGCTAATGGTCTAGCGGGACCACCAGCGGAGACCCAGTACTTC.

V gene TRBV10-3 combines with J gene TRBJ1-5, with D tentatively TRBD1 (5 bases). The CDR3 contains 14 residues. CDR1 and CDR2 (germline): ENHRY, SYGVKD. V was clipped by 10 bases and J by 7 bases, with 20 bases between them. CDR3 protein: CASSHAGGRQPQHF. The DNA of the CDR3 is TGTGCCAGCAGCCACGCTGGGGGGAGGCAGCCCCAGCATTTT.

This clonotype was counted at least ten times. The CDR3 DNA reads TGTGCCAGCAGCCTCCGGGACCTAAAAGAGACCCAGTACTTC. Encoded protein: CASSLRDLKETQYF. J is TRBJ2-5 and V is TRBV7-9; the D call may be TRBD1 or TRBD2 (5 bases each). V gave up 5 bases and J gave up 3 bases, with 13 bases separating them. Germline CDR1 is SEHNR and CDR2 is FQNEAQ (reference sequence). CDR3 size: 14 residues.

This clonotype has at least ten counts. The chain joins TRBV12-3 or TRBV12-4 to TRBJ1-1, with a weak D call TRBD1 (5 bases). The CDR3 is 16 residues long. Trimming cost V 5 bases and J 4 bases, with 20 bases left between them. The CDR3 protein is CASSGRVLRSGTEAFF. The CDR3 DNA is TGTGCCAGCAGTGGCAGGGTCCTACGTTCGGGCACTGAAGCTTTCTTT.

This clonotype was counted at least ten times. The CDR3 sequence: CASSLEGAETQYF. In DNA, the CDR3 is TGTGCCAGCAGCTTAGAGGGGGCAGAGACCCAGTACTTC. This sequence joins TRBV7-8 and TRBJ2-5; the match to TRBD1 covers 7 bases. V lost 1 base to trimming and J lost 4 bases; unmatched junction nucleotides: 0. CDR3 length: 13 residues. From germline, CDR1 is SGHVS and CDR2 FQNEAQ.

This chain links TRBV7-2 with TRBJ2-7, with 11 nucleotides matching TRBD2. CDR3 length equals 16 residues. The germline CDR1 and CDR2 sequences are SGHTA and FQGNSA. V lost 1 base and J lost 4; bases outside the gene matches: 6. The CDR3 protein is CASSLGTSGGPYEQYF. The CDR3 DNA reads as TGTGCCAGCAGCTTAGGCACTAGCGGGGGTCCATACGAGCAGTACTTC.

The chain is built from TRBV25-1 and TRBJ1-4; 11 bases match TRBD1. The length of the CDR3 is 17 residues. Germline V gene sequence: CDR1 MGHDK, CDR2 SYGVNS. The V gene end was trimmed by 2 bases and the J gene end by 3 bases; junction bases not matched to a gene: 5. CDR3 sequence: CASSERGTGGANEKLFF. The CDR3 DNA is TGTGCCAGCAGTGAACGGGGGACAGGGGGTGCTAATGAAAAACTGTTTTTT.

This clonotype showed up just a few times. The chain is built from TRBV7-9 and TRBJ1-2; 9 bases align to TRBD1. The CDR3 has 16 amino acids. With 6 bases clipped from V and 4 bases from J, the junction kept 12 bases outside the gene matches. CDR1 and CDR2 from the germline V gene are SEHNR and FQNEAQ (reference sequence). The CDR3 coding sequence is TGTGCCAGCAGTTCCGGGACAGGGAGTTACTTCTATGGCTACACCTTC. This sequence encodes CASSSGTGSYFYGYTF.

About this clonotype itself: A much more abundant neighbour one base away suggests this may be a read error. The genes are TRBV14 and TRBJ1-5; D unclear. The CDR3 sequence is 13 residues long. CDR1 is SGHDN, CDR2 FVKESK, per germline. The CDR3 DNA reads as TGTGCCAGCAGCAAGTATAGCAGTCAGCCCCAGCATTTT. Translating it yields CASSKYSSQPQHF.

Comment on this clonotype: One junction end disagrees with the germline gene, perhaps due to a read error. V usage is TRBV10-3 and J usage is TRBJ1-4; TRBD1 is a possible D gene (5 bases). This CDR3 spans 14 amino acids. The germline V gene has CDR1 ENHRY and CDR2 SYGVKD. The CDR3 sequence: CASSGGSYNEKLFF. The CDR3 coding sequence is TGTGCCAGCAGTGGGGGAAGCTATAATGAAAAACTGTTTTTT.

In regard to this clonotype: A much larger clone sits a single nucleotide away, making a read error possible. The genes are TRBV5-1 and TRBJ1-1; TRBD1 is a possible D gene (5 bases). V was trimmed by 4 bases and J by 4 bases, leaving 17 bases between them. CDR1 is SGHRS and CDR2 is YFSETQ in the germline V gene. The CDR3 extends over 15 amino acids. CDR3 protein: CASSEGVGVSTEAFF. CDR3 DNA sequence: TGCGCCAGCAGCGAAGGGGTCGGGGTGAGCACTGAAGCTTTCTTT.

The count of this clonotype is one. The conserved phenylalanine or tryptophan is not found at the CDR3 terminus, so this likely reflects a read error. Because the CDR3's place on the DNA is in doubt, the DNA is left out and the CDR3 is given as listed by TCRdb. V gene TRBV29-1 combines with J gene TRBJ1-2. The germline gives CDR1 SQVTM, CDR2 ANQGSEA. Inclusive of both ends, the CDR3 amounts to 11 amino acids. The CDR3 region is CSVELQAKASY.

This rearrangement joins TRBV7-2 to TRBJ2-5; 8 bases line up with TRBD1. The CDR3 is 14 residues long. The V segment lost 4 bases and the J segment 1 base; nucleotides outside the gene matches: 2. In germline, CDR1 is SGHTA, CDR2 FQGNSA. Here the CDR3 DNA reads TGTGCCAGCAGCTCTGACAGGGGCCAAGAGACCCAGTACTTC. Protein: CASSSDRGQETQYF.

The rearrangement links TRBV11-3 to TRBJ2-7; 7 bases are shared with TRBD2. V trimming: 7 bases; J trimming: 6 bases; junction bases outside the gene matches: 0. This CDR3 is built from 10 residues. The V gene's germline CDR1 is SGHNT and CDR2 YENEEA. The CDR3 region is CASTGGEQYF. In nucleotides, the CDR3 is TGTGCCAGCACGGGGGGCGAGCAGTACTTC.

This clonotype was picked up a small number of times. The V and J genes are TRBV11-3 and TRBJ2-2; a possible D gene is TRBD1 (7 bases). V gave up 4 bases and J gave up 5 bases, with 17 bases separating them. The germline CDR1 and CDR2 sequences are SGHNT and YENEEA. The CDR3 covers 16 residues. CDR3: CASSWGASGGTGELFF. The CDR3 coding sequence is TGTGCCAGCAGCTGGGGGGCCTCAGGGGGAACCGGGGAGCTGTTTTTT.

The chain combines TRBV25-1 with TRBJ1-2; 9 positions agree with TRBD1. V was clipped by 4 bases and J by 3 bases; unmatched bases: 9. Germline CDR1 MGHDK, CDR2 SYGVNS. CDR3 length: 16 residues. In DNA, the CDR3 is TGTGCCAGCAGTGGGGGACAGGGAGGGGGCTACTATGGCTACACCTTC. Translating it yields CASSGGQGGGYYGYTF.

This clonotype was detected a few times. This chain links TRBV27 with TRBJ1-2; no reliable D call. Trimming took 9 bases from V and 1 from J, leaving 21 bases between them. The CDR3 consists of 16 residues. Germline CDR1 is MNHEY and CDR2 is SMNVEV (reference sequence). The CDR3 DNA sequence: TGTGCCAGGACTTTAGGGATGACGGATGATAACTATGGCTACACCTTC. This codes for CARTLGMTDDNYGYTF.

This clonotype was recorded only once. Given the absence of the conserved phenylalanine or tryptophan at the CDR3 end, a read error is likely. This chain joins TRBV7-2 and TRBJ2-5; maybe TRBD1 (5 bases). Germline V gene data show CDR1 as SGHTA and CDR2 as FQGNSA. V was cut by 1 base and J by 5 bases, with 11 bases left in between. The CDR3 sequence is 14 residues long. CDR3 residues: CASSLGGPQETQYC. The DNA for the CDR3 is TGTGCCAGCAGCTTAGGGGGCCCCCAGGAGACCCAGTACTGC.

In its sample, this clonotype was seen many times. The genes are TRBV19 and TRBJ1-5, with D unclear. Germline V lookup: CDR1 LNHDA, CDR2 SQIVND (reference sequence). Trimming stripped 0 bases from V and 2 bases from J, with 11 bases between. This CDR3 is built from 16 residues. The CDR3 loop reads CASSIELSDRNQPQHF. CDR3 nucleotide sequence: TGTGCCAGTAGTATAGAGTTATCAGATCGCAATCAGCCCCAGCATTTT. Complete variable domain (other parts from reference TRBV19 and TRBJ1-5): DGGITQSPKYLFRKEGQNVTLSCEQNLNHDAMYWYRQDPGQGLRLIYYSQIVNDFQKGDIAEGYSVSREKKESFPLTVTSAQKNPTAFYLCASSIELSDRNQPQHFGDGTRLSIL.

In its sample, this clonotype was seen a few times. The chain joins TRBV7-2 to TRBJ1-1, with D possibly being TRBD1 (6 bases). V was trimmed by 5 bases and J by 6 bases, leaving 19 bases between them. This CDR3 is 15 amino acids long. Germline V CDR1 and CDR2: SGHTA, FQGNSA. The CDR3: CASSQDGGGGAEAFF. CDR3 coding DNA: TGTGCCAGCAGCCAAGATGGCGGGGGGGGCGCTGAAGCTTTCTTT.

This clonotype occurred many times. V is TRBV3-1 and J is TRBJ2-5, with D maybe TRBD2 (5 bases). With 1 base removed from V and 5 bases from J, the gap between germline ends came to 11 bases. The germline V gene encodes CDR1 LGHDT and CDR2 YNNKEL (reference sequence). The CDR3 is made up of 14 amino acids. The CDR3, as DNA: TGTGCCAGCAGCCAAGGTCTAGCATCGGAGACCCAGTACTTC. Its protein product is CASSQGLASETQYF.

This clonotype was counted a few times. V is TRBV5-1 and J is TRBJ2-7; D may be TRBD2 (6 bases). The V end lost 3 bases, the J end lost 3 bases, and 19 bases lay between the germline ends. This CDR3 contains 16 residues. CDR1 and CDR2 (germline): SGHRS, YFSETQ. CDR3 region: CASSSSVTGVGYEQYF. The CDR3 DNA sequence: TGCGCCAGCAGCTCCTCCGTGACGGGGGTAGGCTACGAGCAGTACTTC.

The chain carries TRBV7-9 and TRBJ2-1; TRBD2 matches at 7 bases. Trimming took 3 bases from V and 6 from J; bases not matched to a gene: 5. Germline lookup yields CDR1 SEHNR and CDR2 FQNEAQ (reference sequence). The CDR3 consists of 14 residues. Written as DNA, the CDR3 is TGTGCCAGCAGCTTGCGGGAGTGGGGCAATGAGCAGTTCTTC. This translates into CASSLREWGNEQFF.

This clonotype has just a few counts. This chain links TRBV25-1 with TRBJ1-1; D perhaps matches TRBD1 (5 bases). The V gene lost 8 bases and the J gene lost 5 bases, with 15 bases spanning the gap. The CDR3 contains 13 residues. Germline loops: CDR1 MGHDK, CDR2 SYGVNS. CDR3 sequence (DNA): TGTGCCAGCTCACCGGGGGTGGAAACTGAAGCTTTCTTT. Residues: CASSPGVETEAFF.